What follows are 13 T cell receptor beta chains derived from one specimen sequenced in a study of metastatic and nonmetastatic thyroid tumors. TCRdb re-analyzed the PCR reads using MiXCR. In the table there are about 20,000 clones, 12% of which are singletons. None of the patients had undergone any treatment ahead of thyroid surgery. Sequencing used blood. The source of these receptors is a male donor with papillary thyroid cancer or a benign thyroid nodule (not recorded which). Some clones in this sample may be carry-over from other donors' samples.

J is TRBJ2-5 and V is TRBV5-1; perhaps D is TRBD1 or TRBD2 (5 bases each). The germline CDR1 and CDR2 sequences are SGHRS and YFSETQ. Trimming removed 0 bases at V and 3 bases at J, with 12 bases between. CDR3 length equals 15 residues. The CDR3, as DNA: TGCGCCAGCAGCTTGGGGGGGAGCGGCAAAGAGACCCAGTACTTC. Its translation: CASSLGGSGKETQYF.

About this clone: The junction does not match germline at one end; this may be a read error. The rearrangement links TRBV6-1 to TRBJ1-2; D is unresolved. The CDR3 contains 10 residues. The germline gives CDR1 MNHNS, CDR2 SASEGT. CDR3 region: CASREDGYTF. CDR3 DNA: TGTGCCAGCAGGGAAGATGGCTACACCTTC.

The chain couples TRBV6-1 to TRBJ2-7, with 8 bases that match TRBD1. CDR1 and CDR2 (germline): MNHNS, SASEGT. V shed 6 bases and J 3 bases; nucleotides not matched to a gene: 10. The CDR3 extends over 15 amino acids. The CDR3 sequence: CASSQGQGVGYEQYF. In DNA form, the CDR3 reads TGTGCCAGCAGCCAAGGACAGGGTGTAGGCTACGAGCAGTACTTC.

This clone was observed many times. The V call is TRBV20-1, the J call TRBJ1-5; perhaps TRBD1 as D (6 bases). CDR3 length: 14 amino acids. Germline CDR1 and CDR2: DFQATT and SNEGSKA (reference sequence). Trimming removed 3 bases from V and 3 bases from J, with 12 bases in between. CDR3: CSASWTDNNQPQHF. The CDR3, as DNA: TGCAGTGCTAGCTGGACAGATAACAATCAGCCCCAGCATTTT.

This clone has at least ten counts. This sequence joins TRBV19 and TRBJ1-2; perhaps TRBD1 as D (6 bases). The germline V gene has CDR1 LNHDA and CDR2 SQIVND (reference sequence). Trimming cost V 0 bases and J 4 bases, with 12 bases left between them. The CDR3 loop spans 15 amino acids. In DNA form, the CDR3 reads TGTGCCAGTAGTATAGAAAAGGACAGCCTCTATGGCTACACCTTC. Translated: CASSIEKDSLYGYTF.

CDR3 in DNA: TGTGCCAGCGTATTAGCGGCAGGGTCCTCCTACGAGCAGTACTTC. This codes for CASVLAAGSSYEQYF. The rearrangement links TRBV13 to TRBJ2-7; a possible D gene is TRBD2 (6 bases). This CDR3 comprises 15 residues. V lost 8 bases and J lost 0, with 17 bases in between. Germline loops: CDR1 PRHDT, CDR2 FYEKMQ (reference sequence). Using reference TRBV13 and TRBJ2-7 for the parts outside the CDR3, the full variable domain is AAGVIQSPRHLIKEKRETATLKCYPIPRHDTVYWYQQGPGQDPQFLISFYEKMQSDKGSIPDRFSAQQFSDYHSELNMSSLELGDSALYFCASVLAAGSSYEQYFGPGTRLTVT.

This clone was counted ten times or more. CDR3 sequence: CASSQGGKDKETQYF. CDR3 DNA: TGTGCCAGCAGCCAAGGGGGTAAGGACAAAGAGACCCAGTACTTC. This chain joins TRBV3-1 and TRBJ2-5, with TRBD1 as a possible D gene (5 bases). The CDR3 runs to 15 residues. Germline lookup yields CDR1 LGHDT and CDR2 YNNKEL (reference sequence). Trimming took 1 base from V and 3 from J, leaving 12 bases between them.

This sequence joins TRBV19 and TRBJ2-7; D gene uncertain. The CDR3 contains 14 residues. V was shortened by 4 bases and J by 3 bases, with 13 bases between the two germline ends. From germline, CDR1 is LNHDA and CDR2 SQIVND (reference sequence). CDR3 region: CASSRSGIYYEQYF. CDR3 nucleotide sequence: TGTGCCAGTAGTAGGTCAGGCATCTACTACGAGCAGTACTTC.

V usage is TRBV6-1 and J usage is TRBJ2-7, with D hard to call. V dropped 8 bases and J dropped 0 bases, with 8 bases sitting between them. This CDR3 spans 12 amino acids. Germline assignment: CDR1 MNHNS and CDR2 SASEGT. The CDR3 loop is CASGTASYEQYF. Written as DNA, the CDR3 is TGTGCCAGCGGCACCGCCTCCTACGAGCAGTACTTC.

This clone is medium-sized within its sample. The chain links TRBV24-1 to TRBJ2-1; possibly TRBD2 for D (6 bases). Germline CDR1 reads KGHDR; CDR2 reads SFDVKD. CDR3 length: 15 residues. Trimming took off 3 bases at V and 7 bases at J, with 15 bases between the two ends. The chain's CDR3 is CATSDPTSNVNEQFF. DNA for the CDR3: TGTGCCACCAGTGATCCGACTAGTAACGTGAATGAGCAGTTCTTC.

Here the CDR3 DNA reads TGTGCCAGCAGTTTAGGACTAGCGGGAGTGAGGTACGAGCAGTACTTC. Its protein product is CASSLGLAGVRYEQYF. The chain has TRBV12-3 or TRBV12-4 and TRBJ2-7; 12 positions agree with TRBD2. The CDR3 spans 16 residues. V shed 1 base and J 4 bases; nucleotides not matched to a gene: 5.

CDR3 amino acids: CASSEAKGNTGELFF. Here the CDR3 DNA reads TGTGCCAGCAGTGAAGCAAAGGGGAACACCGGGGAGCTGTTTTTT. The chain combines TRBV6-1 with TRBJ2-2, with D unclear. Germline-derived CDR1 and CDR2 are MNHNS and SASEGT. The CDR3 spans 15 residues. Trimming took 0 bases from V and 1 from J, leaving 6 bases between them.

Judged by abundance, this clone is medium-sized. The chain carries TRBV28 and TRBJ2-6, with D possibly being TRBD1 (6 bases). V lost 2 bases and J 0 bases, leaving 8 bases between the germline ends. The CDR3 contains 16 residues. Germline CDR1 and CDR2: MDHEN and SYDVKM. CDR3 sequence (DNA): TGTGCCAGCAGTTTAACAGGGCGCTCTGGGGCCAACGTCCTGACTTTC. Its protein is CASSLTGRSGANVLTF.